This T cell receptor (beta chain) was captured in a study of vaccination and CD4 T cells after COVID-19. Treatment in this sample: approximately 11-day PBMC culture with coronavirus spike peptide pools or control peptides (ViraFEST assay). Having spent nine to eleven days in culture, CD4+ T cells were then isolated by negative selection. Per germline, CDR1 SNHLY and CDR2 FYNNEI. The CDR3 is made up of 12 amino acids. V lost 6 bases to trimming and J lost 3 bases, with 8 bases between them. CD4+ T cells that had been cultured provided DNA sequenced with the Oncomine TCR Beta short-read assay. DNA came from CD4+ T cells after culture. TCRdb recomputed calls from the PCR reads with MiXCR, one row per CDR3 protein. The table records over 10,000 distinct CDR3 sequences, around 52% of them present only once. This clonotype has just a few counts. Its antigen is unknown.

V gene TRBV2 combines with J gene TRBJ2-5; unclear D gene. Source material: CD4+ T cells from blood, cultured in vitro. The sequence was obtained from a human donor who had recovered from COVID-19. The CDR3 sequence: CASSQMEETQYF. CDR3 nucleotides: TGTGCCAGCAGCCAGATGGAAGAGACCCAGTACTTC.